Listed here are 23 T cell receptor beta chains from one sample, sequenced in a study of cytomegalovirus exposure and HLA in healthy donors. The PCR made use of 60 Vbeta and 13 Jbeta primers. Measured with immunoSEQ multiplex PCR; TCRdb has only the in-frame clones, and not every one. The sample includes tens of thousands of clones, 65% to 75% of them seen just once. The source material was PBMCs. These receptors originate from a man aged 30 to 45 in good health and CMV-seronegative.

This clone showed up just a few times. The chain combines TRBV27 with TRBJ1-4; 12 bases are a match to TRBD1. The CDR3 has 16 amino acids. The germline gives CDR1 MNHEY, CDR2 SMNVEV (reference sequence). V dropped 3 bases and J dropped 10; count of bases not matched to a gene: 9. In DNA form, the CDR3 reads TGTGCCAGCAGTTTGGGACAGGGGGCCGGGTCGGGAAAACTGTTTTTT. It encodes CASSLGQGAGSGKLFF.

Here the CDR3 reads CATSKETASSYEQYF. DNA of the CDR3: TGTGCCACCAGCAAAGAGACAGCGAGCTCCTACGAGCAGTACTTC. The V gene is TRBV15, the J gene TRBJ2-7, with D possibly matching TRBD1 (5 bases). Trimming pared 4 bases from V and 0 bases from J, leaving 13 bases between. CDR3 length: 15 amino acids. Per the germline V gene, CDR1 is LNHNV and CDR2 is YYDKDF (reference sequence).

J is TRBJ2-3 and V is TRBV11-2; possible D gene TRBD2, 5 bases. The germline gives CDR1 SGHAT, CDR2 FQNNGV. The CDR3 spans 15 residues. V lost 5 bases to trimming and J lost 0 bases, with 12 bases between them. The CDR3 is CASSPGLRSTDTQYF. CDR3 in DNA: TGTGCCAGCAGCCCCGGACTCAGAAGCACAGATACGCAGTATTTT.

This chain joins TRBV2 and TRBJ2-7; TRBD1 might be the D (5 bases). CDR1 and CDR2 (germline): SNHLY, FYNNEI. The CDR3 runs to 15 residues. Trimming left V 3 bases short and J 5 bases short, with 17 bases between. CDR3 nucleotide sequence: TGTGCCAGCAGTGACTGGGGCAGTGGAGCGAACGAGCAGTACTTC. Its protein is CASSDWGSGANEQYF. Full variable domain (missing parts from reference TRBV2 and TRBJ2-7): EPEVTQTPSHQVTQMGQEVILRCVPISNHLYFYWYRQILGQKVEFLVSFYNNEISEKSEIFDDQFSVERPDGSNFTLKIRSTKLEDSAMYFCASSDWGSGANEQYFGPGTRLTVT.

This rearrangement joins TRBV19 to TRBJ1-4, with a possible D match to TRBD1 (5 bases). The ends were cut back, 3 bases at V and 0 bases at J, with 8 bases in the middle. Germline V CDR1 and CDR2: LNHDA, SQIVND (reference sequence). This CDR3 contains 15 residues. The CDR3 sequence is CASSMTEATNEKLFF. In DNA form, the CDR3 reads TGTGCCAGTAGTATGACAGAAGCAACTAATGAAAAACTGTTTTTT.

This rearrangement joins TRBV29-1 to TRBJ2-7; possible D gene TRBD1, 6 bases. Per the germline V gene, CDR1 is SQVTM and CDR2 is ANQGSEA. Trimming shortened V by 6 bases and J by 3 bases, and 9 bases separated the two germline ends. This CDR3 spans 11 amino acids. CDR3 sequence (DNA): TGCAGCGTAGAGGACAGCTACGAGCAGTACTTC. Translating it yields CSVEDSYEQYF.

This clone was recorded only once. The rearrangement joins TRBV5-1 to TRBJ1-6; D possibly corresponds to TRBD1 (5 bases). Trimming pared 4 bases from V and 7 bases from J, leaving 21 bases between. The V gene's germline CDR1 is SGHRS and CDR2 YFSETQ. This CDR3 comprises 17 residues. For the CDR3, the DNA is TGCGCCAGCAGCCGTTCGCCAAGGGACTGGGAGAATTCACCCCTCCACTTT. Protein: CASSRSPRDWENSPLHF.

The chain joins TRBV6-6 to TRBJ1-1, with 7 bases lining up with TRBD1. Germline lookup yields CDR1 MNHNY and CDR2 SVGAGI (reference sequence). The CDR3 is 15 amino acids. Trimming removed 2 bases from V and 5 bases from J; junction bases left unmatched: 8. CDR3 loop: CASSYLTGSETEAFF. In DNA, the CDR3 is TGTGCCAGCAGTTACCTGACAGGGTCGGAGACTGAAGCTTTCTTT.

This chain connects TRBV30 to TRBJ1-2; no clear D gene. CDR1 GTSNPN and CDR2 SVGIG come from the germline V gene (reference sequence). CDR3 length: 13 residues. V gave up 1 base and J gave up 4 bases, with 10 bases separating them. The CDR3 DNA reads as TGTGCCTGGAGTGCCGGAGTGGGCTATGGCTACACCTTC. Translation gives CAWSAGVGYGYTF. The full variable domain, with the rest looked up from reference TRBV30 and TRBJ1-2, is SQTIHQWPATLVQPVGSPLSLECTVEGTSNPNLYWYRQAAGRGLQLLFYSVGIGQISSEVPQNLSASRPQDRQFILSSKKLLLSDSGFYLCAWSAGVGYGYTFGSGTRLTVV.

The chain employs TRBV18 and TRBJ1-1; D gene ambiguous. Germline-derived CDR1 and CDR2 are KGHSH and LQKENI. The CDR3 has 13 amino acids. Trimming left V 1 base short and J 0 bases short, with 3 bases between. The CDR3, as DNA: TGTGCCAGCTCACCACTTATGAACACTGAAGCTTTCTTT. This sequence encodes CASSPLMNTEAFF.

This clone appeared a single time. The rearrangement joins TRBV7-2 to TRBJ2-1; tentatively, D is TRBD1 (5 bases). In germline, CDR1 is SGHTA, CDR2 FQGNSA. There are 15 residues in the CDR3. V dropped 5 bases and J dropped 5 bases, with 16 bases sitting between them. The CDR3, as DNA: TGTGCCAGCAGCCCGCGCAGGGCAGGAGACAATGAGCAGTTCTTC. Amino acids: CASSPRRAGDNEQFF.

The V call is TRBV9, the J call TRBJ1-1; possible D gene TRBD1, 5 bases. Germline values: CDR1 SGDLS, CDR2 YYNGEE. CDR3 length: 17 residues. V shed 6 bases and J shed 1 base, with 22 bases lying between them. CDR3 in DNA: TGTGCCAGCAACCGGGGGGGAGTAGGTTTGGGGAACACTGAAGCTTTCTTT. Protein sequence: CASNRGGVGLGNTEAFF. Full variable domain (rest looked up from reference TRBV9 and TRBJ1-1): DSGVTQTPKHLITATGQRVTLRCSPRSGDLSVYWYQQSLDQGLQFLIQYYNGEERAKGNILERFSAQQFPDLHSELNLSSLELGDSALYFCASNRGGVGLGNTEAFFGQGTRLTVV.

The rearrangement joins TRBV7-3 to TRBJ1-1; D might be TRBD1 (6 bases). With 4 bases removed from V and 4 bases from J, the gap between germline ends came to 16 bases. This CDR3 region has 15 residues. Germline assignment: CDR1 SGHTA and CDR2 FQGTGA. The CDR3 reads CASSYMTGSVTEAFF. CDR3 nucleotide sequence: TGTGCCAGCAGCTATATGACAGGTTCCGTCACTGAAGCTTTCTTT.

The chain employs TRBV5-1 and TRBJ2-7; possible D gene TRBD2, 6 bases. The CDR3 spans 16 residues. CDR1 and CDR2 from the germline V gene are SGHRS and YFSETQ. Deletions cut 0 bases from V and 2 bases from J, with 15 bases between. CDR3 residues: CASSLASSPGAYEQYF. CDR3 bases: TGCGCCAGCAGCTTGGCCTCCTCTCCGGGGGCCTACGAGCAGTACTTC.

The chain uses TRBV15 and TRBJ2-6; a possible D gene is TRBD2 (6 bases). Germline CDR1 reads LNHNV; CDR2 reads YYDKDF (reference sequence). Trimming cost V 3 bases and J 2 bases, with 11 bases left between them. There are 16 residues in the CDR3. The CDR3: CATSSEGRPGANVLTF. The CDR3, as DNA: TGTGCCACCAGCAGCGAAGGGAGGCCTGGGGCCAACGTCCTGACTTTC.

CDR3 residues: CASSISGYETQYF. The CDR3 DNA sequence: TGTGCCAGTAGTATTAGCGGGTACGAGACCCAGTACTTC. The rearrangement uses TRBV19 and TRBJ2-5; the match to TRBD2 covers 7 bases. The J segment lost 5 bases and the V segment lost 3 bases, leaving 3 bases of the junction unmatched. Germline CDR1 LNHDA, CDR2 SQIVND (reference sequence). The CDR3 spans 13 residues.

CDR3 nucleotide sequence: TGTGCCAGCAGCGGGGGGAGGCATCTCTCTGGAAACACCATATATTTT. Its translation is CASSGGRHLSGNTIYF. The rearrangement links TRBV9 to TRBJ1-3; possibly TRBD1 for D (5 bases). V was cut by 3 bases and J by 0 bases, with 13 bases left in between. The CDR3 is 16 amino acids. Per the germline V gene, CDR1 is SGDLS and CDR2 is YYNGEE. The full variable domain, completed using reference TRBV9 and TRBJ1-3, is DSGVTQTPKHLITATGQRVTLRCSPRSGDLSVYWYQQSLDQGLQFLIQYYNGEERAKGNILERFSAQQFPDLHSELNLSSLELGDSALYFCASSGGRHLSGNTIYFGEGSWLTVV.

The chain joins TRBV7-6 to TRBJ2-3; 9 bases agree with TRBD2. The CDR3 runs to 16 residues. CDR1 SGHVS and CDR2 FNYEAQ come from the germline V gene. V shed 2 bases, J shed 3 bases, and the junction held 6 bases outside the gene matches. The CDR3 DNA reads as TGTGCCAGCAGCTTACTCGCGGGAGGGCCGACAGATACGCAGTATTTT. It codes for CASSLLAGGPTDTQYF.

The chain uses TRBV4-3 and TRBJ2-5; D may be TRBD2 (5 bases). Germline CDR1 reads LGHNA; CDR2 reads YSLEER. The CDR3 has 13 residues. V was pared by 0 bases and J by 5 bases, with 7 bases between. The CDR3 here is CASSQDRRETQYF. The CDR3 nucleotides are TGCGCCAGCAGCCAAGATAGGAGGGAGACCCAGTACTTC.

The rearrangement joins TRBV5-1 to TRBJ2-1; 11 nucleotides line up with TRBD2. The CDR3 has 16 amino acids. Germline V gene sequence: CDR1 SGHRS, CDR2 YFSETQ. After removal of 5 bases from V and 0 bases from J, the junction contained 4 bases not matched to a gene. The CDR3 coding sequence is TGCGCCAGCAGACCTAGCGGGGGGAGCTCCTACAATGAGCAGTTCTTC. This gives the protein CASRPSGGSSYNEQFF.

A few counts support this clone. The J gene is TRBJ1-2, the V gene TRBV7-3, with TRBD1 matching over 9 bases. The germline CDR1 and CDR2 sequences are SGHTA and FQGTGA. The CDR3 consists of 18 residues. The V gene end was trimmed by 2 bases and the J gene end by 2 bases; junction bases not matched to a gene: 12. The DNA for the CDR3 is TGTGCCAGCAGCTTACGCCCCCAATGGGACAGGGTGAACTATGGCTACACCTTC. Translated, it gives CASSLRPQWDRVNYGYTF.

The genes are TRBV29-1 and TRBJ2-7; TRBD1 matches at 9 bases. This CDR3 is built from 12 residues. Germline V gene lookup returns CDR1 SQVTM and CDR2 ANQGSEA. The junction had 2 bases not matched to a gene; V was cut back by 4 bases and J by 4 bases. CDR3 sequence reads: CSVAGTGYEQYF. CDR3 DNA sequence: TGCAGCGTTGCCGGGACAGGGTACGAGCAGTACTTC.

The gene calls are TRBV5-4 and TRBJ1-1; no definite D call. The CDR3 runs 14 residues. The V and J ends lost 2 bases and 0 bases respectively, with 8 bases between them. Germline CDR1 and CDR2: SGHNT and YYREEE (reference sequence). The CDR3 loop reads CASSFGAMNTEAFF. CDR3 bases: TGTGCCAGCAGCTTTGGAGCTATGAACACTGAAGCTTTCTTT.